This T cell receptor beta chain was profiled in a study of shared clonotypes between healthy human individuals. In the study overall: The donors, a couple of women and a few men, were aged 18 to 49. Overall study findings and caveats: The expectation was that sequencing depth would affect clonotype sharing among donors.

The study separated CD4+ cells into CD45RA+ naive and CD45RA-negative memory subsets. Using about 190 ng DNA, tens of thousands of T cell genomes, the sorted-subset replicate PCRs were run. Assay used: immunoSEQ multiplex PCR; TCRdb lists only in-frame clones, some missing. This sample carries roughly 2 million clones, nearly 97% of them seen once, and the ten largest clones take around 0.13%. V was cut by 0 bases and J by 4 bases, with 4 bases left in between. CDR1 is SGHAT and CDR2 is FQNNGV in the germline V gene. This CDR3 comprises 12 residues. Worth noting for this clone: Antigen specificity is unknown. The same CDR3 can be traced to other DNA sequences in this sample.

The chain couples TRBV11-2 to TRBJ2-7; D not resolved. The source material was naive CD4+ T cells sorted from blood. The subset is: CD45RA+ positively selected. The TCR originated in a man between 18 and 35 years old in good health. The CDR3 here is CASSLDPYEQYF. For the CDR3, the DNA is TGTGCCAGCAGCTTAGACCCATACGAGCAGTACTTC. The variable domain in full, with the rest retrieved from reference TRBV11-2 and TRBJ2-7, is EAGVAQSPRYKIIEKRQSVAFWCNPISGHATLYWYQQILGQGPKLLIQFQNNGVVDDSQLPKDRFSAERLKGVDSTLKIQPAKLEDSAVYLCASSLDPYEQYFGPGTRLTVT.